A selection of T cell receptor beta chains follows, all from one sample in a study of T cell responses to AZD1222 COVID-19 vaccine. Method: immunoSEQ multiplex PCR; TCRdb's copy keeps in-frame clones and lacks some. This table holds just over 30,000 clones, around 87% found once. Sequencing was performed on peripheral blood, taken 28 days after the second AZD1222 dose. The source is an adult who received the AZD1222 COVID-19 vaccine. Both conserved end residues are part of each CDR3. D genes are given only for firm matches. A clone size is listed for some rows: how often the clone was seen (once, few, many), or a class if it is expanded.

len | d_gene | abundance | j_gene | v_gene | CDR3aa | CDR3nt
13 | - | - | TRBJ1-1 | TRBV11-2 | CASSFRGFTEAFF | TGTGCCAGCAGCTTCAGGGGATTCACTGAAGCTTTCTTT
13 | - | - | TRBJ1-4 | TRBV3-1/TRBV3-2 | CASSQGTTEKLFF | TGTGCCAGCAGCCAAGGGACAACTGAAAAACTGTTTTTT
13 | - | - | TRBJ1-2 | TRBV7-9 | CASSTTGNYGYTF | TGTGCCAGCAGCACGACCGGGAACTATGGCTACACCTTC
15 | - | - | TRBJ1-2 | TRBV6-1 | CASSETAGASGGYTF | TGTGCCAGCAGTGAAACCGCAGGGGCGTCGGGTGGCTACACCTTC
14 | - | - | TRBJ2-3 | TRBV11-3 | CASTPGPASDTQYF | TGTGCCAGCACCCCCGGTCCGGCTTCAGATACGCAGTATTTT
13 | TRBD1 | - | TRBJ1-1 | TRBV18 | CASSAQGGTEAFF | TGTGCCAGCTCAGCCCAGGGGGGCACTGAAGCTTTCTTT
14 | TRBD2 | - | TRBJ2-7 | TRBV2 | CATSLAGGVYEQYF | TGTGCCACCAGCTTAGCGGGGGGGGTCTACGAGCAGTACTTC
15 | TRBD1 | - | TRBJ2-7 | TRBV4-3 | CASSHPWDRGTEQYF | TGCGCCAGCAGCCATCCCTGGGACAGGGGGACCGAGCAGTACTTC
12 | - | few | TRBJ2-2 | TRBV7-8 | CASSPYTGELFF | TGTGCCAGCAGCCCTTACACCGGGGAGCTGTTTTTT
17 | - | - | TRBJ2-4 | TRBV4-1 | CASSQEGGGLAKNIQYF | TGCGCCAGCAGCCAGGAAGGGGGAGGGTTAGCCAAAAACATTCAGTACTTC
18 | TRBD2 | - | TRBJ2-1 | TRBV4-3 | CASSQEWASGGDWSEQFF | TGCGCCAGCAGCCAAGAATGGGCTAGCGGGGGGGATTGGAGTGAGCAGTTCTTC
11 | - | - | TRBJ2-1 | TRBV12-3/TRBV12-4 | CASRRQVEQFF | TGTGCCAGCAGGAGACAAGTCGAGCAGTTCTTC